This entry describes one T cell receptor (beta chain). There is no known antigen for this receptor. No much larger clone exists at a distance of one base, and base qualities are not known. Each collaborating institution followed its own protocols to collect whole blood in K2EDTA tubes. Collaborator samples were shipped for TCRbeta analysis as frozen whole blood, isolated PBMCs, or DNA extracted from either sample type. Trimmed from V: 1 base; trimmed from J: 1 base; junction bases lacking a gene match: 3. The CDR3 starts with the cysteine, ends with the phenylalanine, and has 15 residues. Solely the CDR3 DNA is kept, with 45 bases framed from the first base. The CDR1 and CDR2 encoded by the germline V gene are MNHNS and SASEGT. TCRbeta CDR3 regions were amplified from genomic DNA using the immunoSEQ Assay, a bias-controlled multiplex PCR. Turning to the authors' computational methods: Within the assay, amplification of reference gene primers was used to estimate how many nucleated cells each sample contained. To quantify the absolute abundance of each unique TCRbeta CDR3 rearrangement, sequence reads were collapsed and filtered. Productive Simpson clonality was computed per sample as the square root of Simpson's diversity index over productive rearrangements. In its TCRdb copy, this immuneACCESS table keeps in-frame sequences only and misses some clones. Where compared with another copy, unresolved V genes explain less than half of these, and the others have no known cause. V and J calls and clone size follow that table, whereas D and trimming were derived from the DNA. Present in this sample are around 350,000 clones, 70% to 90% of which were seen just once. The biggest ten clones account for roughly 3.1% of the sample.

These data are taken from a study of blood T cell repertoires in COVID-19 (dated by TCRdb to the early 2020s). Study-level background: Collaborator samples came from the United States, Italy and Spain and covered acute and convalescent phases of COVID-19. Where available, HLA class I and class II types were taken from metadata supplied by the sample provider and were not determined by assay-based typing. The prospective study material was composed of cDNA or gDNA derived from T cells, B-cell-depleted T cells, or PBMCs. The dataset comprised deeply sampled blood TCRbeta repertoires from subjects exposed to, actively infected with, or recovered from COVID-19. Samples came from the ongoing ImmuneRACE study (first 160 participants) plus 1,254 subjects from 6 global collaborators. Sample metadata almost always included a de-identified subject ID, COVID-19 status, age in years and sex. The repertoires were made available in a free public database intended to serve as a resource for research on the immune response to SARS-CoV-2. Paper-wide results and their limitations: The amount of clinical and demographic metadata varied by source and participant and was provided uncurated.

Recombination joined TRBV6-1 with TRBJ1-1, with 7 bases aligning to TRBD1. This clonotype originated in a human donor in a cohort sampled during active COVID-19. Specimen: peripheral blood. The sequenced DNA is TGTGCCAGCAGTGAAGATCCAGGGGGGAACACTGAAGCTTTCTTT. This yields the protein CASSEDPGGNTEAFF.